This T cell receptor (beta chain) was retrieved from a study of blood T cell repertoires in COVID-19. Looked up from germline, CDR1 is SGHNT and CDR2 is YYREEE (reference sequence). CDR3 size: 15 residues. Trimming removed 4 bases from V and 5 bases from J, with 15 bases in between. Repertoires were generated with immunoSEQ multiplex PCR, while TCRdb's copy carries only in-frame clones and drops some. The sample includes about 120,000 clones, around three quarters of them seen just once. The receptor was derived from an elderly woman with acute or convalescent COVID-19. Sequences were obtained from peripheral blood. The gene calls are TRBV5-4 and TRBJ1-4; a weak D match, TRBD1 (6 bases). CDR3 region: CASSPAGAENEKLFF. The DNA of the CDR3 is TGTGCCAGCAGCCCAGCAGGGGCGGAGAATGAAAAACTGTTTTTT.